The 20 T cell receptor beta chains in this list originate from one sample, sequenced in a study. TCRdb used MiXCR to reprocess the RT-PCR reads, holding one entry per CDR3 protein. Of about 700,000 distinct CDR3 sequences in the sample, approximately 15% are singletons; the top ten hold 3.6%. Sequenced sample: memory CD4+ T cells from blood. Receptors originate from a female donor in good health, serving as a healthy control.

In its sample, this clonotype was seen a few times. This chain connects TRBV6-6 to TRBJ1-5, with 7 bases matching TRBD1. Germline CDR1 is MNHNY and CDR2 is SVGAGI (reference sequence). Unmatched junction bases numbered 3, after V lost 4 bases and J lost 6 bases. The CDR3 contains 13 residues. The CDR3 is CASSWNRGQPQHF. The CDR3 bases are TGTGCCAGCAGTTGGAACAGGGGTCAGCCCCAGCATTTT.

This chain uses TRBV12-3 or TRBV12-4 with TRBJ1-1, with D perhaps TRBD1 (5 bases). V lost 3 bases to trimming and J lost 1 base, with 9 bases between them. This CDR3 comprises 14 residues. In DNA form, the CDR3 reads TGTGCCAGCAGTTTTGTTGGGGGGAACACTGAAGCTTTCTTT. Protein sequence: CASSFVGGNTEAFF.

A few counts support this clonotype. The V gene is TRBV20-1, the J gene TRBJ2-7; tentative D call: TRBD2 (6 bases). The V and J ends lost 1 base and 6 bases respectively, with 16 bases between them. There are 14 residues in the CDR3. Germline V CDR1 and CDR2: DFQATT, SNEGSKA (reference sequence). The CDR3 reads CSARVAGRAAEQYF. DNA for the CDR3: TGCAGTGCTAGAGTTGCGGGAAGAGCCGCCGAGCAGTACTTC.

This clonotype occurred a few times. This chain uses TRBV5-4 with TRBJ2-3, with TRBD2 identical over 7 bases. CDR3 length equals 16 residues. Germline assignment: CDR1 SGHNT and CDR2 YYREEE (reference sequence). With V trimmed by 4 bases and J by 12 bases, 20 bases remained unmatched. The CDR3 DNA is TGTGCCAGCAGCCCCGGGAGCAGCTTGCGGCTAGCGGAACAGTATTTT. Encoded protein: CASSPGSSLRLAEQYF.

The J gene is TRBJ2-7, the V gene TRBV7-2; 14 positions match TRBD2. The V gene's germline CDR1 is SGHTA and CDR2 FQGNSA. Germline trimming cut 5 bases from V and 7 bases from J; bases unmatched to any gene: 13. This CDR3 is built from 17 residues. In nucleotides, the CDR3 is TGTGCCAGCAGCCCACCCGGGACTAGCGGGAGTTTGCGTGAGCAGTACTTC. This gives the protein CASSPPGTSGSLREQYF.

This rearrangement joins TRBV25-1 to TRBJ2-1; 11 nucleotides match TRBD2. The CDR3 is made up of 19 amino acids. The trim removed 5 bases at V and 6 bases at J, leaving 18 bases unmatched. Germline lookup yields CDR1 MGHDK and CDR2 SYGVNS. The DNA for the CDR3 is TGTGCCAGCAGTTCCCTTTACTCCGGGACTAGCGGTGGCGGCAATGAGCAGTTCTTC. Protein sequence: CASSSLYSGTSGGGNEQFF.

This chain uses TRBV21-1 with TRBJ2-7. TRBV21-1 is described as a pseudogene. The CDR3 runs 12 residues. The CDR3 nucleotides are TGTGCCAGCAGCAAACGCAACTACGAGCAGTACTTC. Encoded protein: CASSKRNYEQYF.

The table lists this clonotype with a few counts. The CDR3 sequence is CASSPLGGGDQPQHF. The CDR3, as DNA: TGTGCCAGCTCACCACTGGGGGGGGGAGATCAGCCCCAGCATTTT. This chain links TRBV18 with TRBJ1-5; tentatively, D is TRBD1 (5 bases). Between the trimmed V and J ends, which lost 1 base and 5 bases, there was a span of 12 bases. Germline values: CDR1 KGHSH, CDR2 LQKENI. This CDR3 has 15 amino acids.

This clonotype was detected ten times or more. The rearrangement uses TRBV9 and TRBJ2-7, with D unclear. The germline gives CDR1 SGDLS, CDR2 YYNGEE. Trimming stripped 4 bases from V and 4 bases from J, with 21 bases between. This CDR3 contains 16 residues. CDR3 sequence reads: CASSPKYNHGKYEQYF. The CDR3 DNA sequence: TGTGCCAGCAGCCCAAAATACAACCACGGTAAATACGAGCAGTACTTC.

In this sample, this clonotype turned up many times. Here the CDR3 reads CSARSRGSSYNEQFF. In DNA form, the CDR3 reads TGCAGTGCTAGATCTAGAGGGAGCTCCTACAATGAGCAGTTCTTC. The rearrangement joins TRBV20-1 to TRBJ2-1; D possibly corresponds to TRBD2 (5 bases). Deletions cut 2 bases from V and 0 bases from J, with 11 bases between. The germline V gene encodes CDR1 DFQATT and CDR2 SNEGSKA (reference sequence). The CDR3 runs 15 residues.

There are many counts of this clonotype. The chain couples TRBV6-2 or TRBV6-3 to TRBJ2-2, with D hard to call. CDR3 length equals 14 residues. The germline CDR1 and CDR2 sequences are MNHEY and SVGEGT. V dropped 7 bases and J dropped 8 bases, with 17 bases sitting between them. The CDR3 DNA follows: TGTGCCAGCATACTTGCCGCAGCGCGGGGGGAGCTGTTTTTT. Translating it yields CASILAAARGELFF.

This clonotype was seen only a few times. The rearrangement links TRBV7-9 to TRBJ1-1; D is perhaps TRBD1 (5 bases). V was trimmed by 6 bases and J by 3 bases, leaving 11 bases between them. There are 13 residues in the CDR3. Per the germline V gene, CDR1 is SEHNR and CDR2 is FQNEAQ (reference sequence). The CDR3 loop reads CASRTPGHTEAFF. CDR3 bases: TGTGCCAGCAGAACACCGGGACACACTGAAGCTTTCTTT. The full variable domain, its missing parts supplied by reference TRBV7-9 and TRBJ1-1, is DTGVSQNPRHKITKRGQNVTFRCDPISEHNRLYWYRQTLGQGPEFLTYFQNEAQLEKSRLLSDRFSAERPKGSFSTLEIQRTEQGDSAMYLCASRTPGHTEAFFGQGTRLTVV.

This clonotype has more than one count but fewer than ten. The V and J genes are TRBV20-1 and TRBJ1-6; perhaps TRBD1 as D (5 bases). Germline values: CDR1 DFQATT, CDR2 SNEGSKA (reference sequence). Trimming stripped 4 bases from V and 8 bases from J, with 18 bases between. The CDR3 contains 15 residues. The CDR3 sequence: CSAIIGTNRDSPLHF. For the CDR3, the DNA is TGCAGTGCTATTATCGGGACTAATAGGGATTCACCCCTCCACTTT.

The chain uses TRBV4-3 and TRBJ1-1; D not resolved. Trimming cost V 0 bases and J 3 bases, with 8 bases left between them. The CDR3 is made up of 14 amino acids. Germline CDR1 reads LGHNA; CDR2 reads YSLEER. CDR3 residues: CASSQDVRDTEAFF. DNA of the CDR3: TGCGCCAGCAGCCAAGATGTAAGGGACACTGAAGCTTTCTTT.

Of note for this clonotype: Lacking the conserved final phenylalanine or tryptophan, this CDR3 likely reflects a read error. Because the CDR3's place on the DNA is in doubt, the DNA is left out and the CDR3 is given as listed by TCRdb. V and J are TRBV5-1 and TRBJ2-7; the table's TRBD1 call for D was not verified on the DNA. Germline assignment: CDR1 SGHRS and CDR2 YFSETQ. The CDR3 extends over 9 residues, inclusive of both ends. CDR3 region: CASSQTENT.

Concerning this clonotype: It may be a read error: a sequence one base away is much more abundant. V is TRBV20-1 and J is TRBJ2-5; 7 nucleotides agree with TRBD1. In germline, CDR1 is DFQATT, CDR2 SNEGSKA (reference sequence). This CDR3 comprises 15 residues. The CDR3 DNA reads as TGCAGTGCTAGAGATGCTGGGGACAGCCAAAAGACCCAGTACTTC. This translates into CSARDAGDSQKTQYF.

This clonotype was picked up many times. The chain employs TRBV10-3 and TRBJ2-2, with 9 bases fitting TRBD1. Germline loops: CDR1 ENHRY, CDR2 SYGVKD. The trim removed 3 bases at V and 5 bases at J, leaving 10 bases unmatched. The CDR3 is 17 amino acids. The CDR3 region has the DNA TGTGCCATCAGTGACCCCACGACAGGGGGAATTACCGGGGAGCTGTTTTTT. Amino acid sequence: CAISDPTTGGITGELFF.

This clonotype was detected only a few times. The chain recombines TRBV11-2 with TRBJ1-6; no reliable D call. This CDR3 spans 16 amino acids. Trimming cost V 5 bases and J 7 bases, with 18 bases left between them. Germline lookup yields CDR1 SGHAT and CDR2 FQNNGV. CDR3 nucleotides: TGTGCCAGCAGCCCCAACCTCGCCTACTCAAATTCACCCCTCCACTTT. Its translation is CASSPNLAYSNSPLHF.

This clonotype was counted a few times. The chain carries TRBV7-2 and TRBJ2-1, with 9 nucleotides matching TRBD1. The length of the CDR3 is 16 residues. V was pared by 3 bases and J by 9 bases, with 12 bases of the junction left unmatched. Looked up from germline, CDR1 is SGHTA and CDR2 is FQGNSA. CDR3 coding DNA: TGTGCCAGCAGCTTCGATGCACAGGGGGCGCGTGGTGAGCAGTTCTTC. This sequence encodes CASSFDAQGARGEQFF.

Written as DNA, the CDR3 is TGTGCCAGCAGTTACTCGTCAGAGGGAGCTTTCTTT. Its translation: CASSYSSEGAFF. The rearrangement links TRBV6-6 to TRBJ1-1; D is uncertain. Germline V gene lookup returns CDR1 MNHNY and CDR2 SVGAGI (reference sequence). The CDR3 totals 12 residues. Deletions cut 0 bases from V and 10 bases from J, with 9 bases between.